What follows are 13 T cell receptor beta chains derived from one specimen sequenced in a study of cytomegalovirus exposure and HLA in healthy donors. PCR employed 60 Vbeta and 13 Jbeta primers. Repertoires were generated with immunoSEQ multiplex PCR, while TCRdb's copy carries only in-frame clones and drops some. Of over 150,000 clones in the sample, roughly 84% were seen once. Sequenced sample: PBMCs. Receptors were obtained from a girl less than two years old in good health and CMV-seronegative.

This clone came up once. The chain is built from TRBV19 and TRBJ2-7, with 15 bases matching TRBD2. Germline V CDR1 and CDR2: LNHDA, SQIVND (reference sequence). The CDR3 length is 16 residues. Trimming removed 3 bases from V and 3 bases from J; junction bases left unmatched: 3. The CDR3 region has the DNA TGTGCCAGTAGTATTCGGACTAGCGGGGGGGGCTACGAGCAGTACTTC. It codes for CASSIRTSGGGYEQYF.

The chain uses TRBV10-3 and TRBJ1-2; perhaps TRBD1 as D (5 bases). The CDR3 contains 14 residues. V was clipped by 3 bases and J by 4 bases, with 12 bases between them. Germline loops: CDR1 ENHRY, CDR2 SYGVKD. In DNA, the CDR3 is TGTGCCATCAGTGACAGGGTATCCCTCTATGGCTACACCTTC. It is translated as CAISDRVSLYGYTF.

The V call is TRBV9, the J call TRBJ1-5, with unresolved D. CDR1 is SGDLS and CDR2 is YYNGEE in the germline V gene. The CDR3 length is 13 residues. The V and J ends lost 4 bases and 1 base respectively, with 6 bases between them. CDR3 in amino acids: CASSPGSNQPQHF. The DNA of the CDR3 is TGTGCCAGCAGCCCCGGGAGCAATCAGCCCCAGCATTTT.

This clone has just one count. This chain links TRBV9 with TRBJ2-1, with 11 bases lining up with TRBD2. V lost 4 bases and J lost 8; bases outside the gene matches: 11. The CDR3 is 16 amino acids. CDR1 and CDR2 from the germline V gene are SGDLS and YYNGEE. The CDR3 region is CASSITTSGSFHEQFF. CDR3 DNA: TGTGCCAGCAGCATAACAACTAGCGGGAGCTTCCATGAGCAGTTCTTC.

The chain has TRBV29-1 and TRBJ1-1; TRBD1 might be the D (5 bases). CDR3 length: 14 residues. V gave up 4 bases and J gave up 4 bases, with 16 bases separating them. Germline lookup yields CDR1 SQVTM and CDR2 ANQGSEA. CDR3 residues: CSVVWGPGGTEAFF. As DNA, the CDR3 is TGCAGCGTTGTATGGGGTCCCGGGGGCACTGAAGCTTTCTTT. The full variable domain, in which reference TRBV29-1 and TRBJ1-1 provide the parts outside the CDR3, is SAVISQKPSRDICQRGTSLTIQCQVDSQVTMMFWYRQQPGQSLTLIATANQGSEATYESGFVIDKFPISRPNLTFSTLTVSNMSPEDSSIYLCSVVWGPGGTEAFFGQGTRLTVV.

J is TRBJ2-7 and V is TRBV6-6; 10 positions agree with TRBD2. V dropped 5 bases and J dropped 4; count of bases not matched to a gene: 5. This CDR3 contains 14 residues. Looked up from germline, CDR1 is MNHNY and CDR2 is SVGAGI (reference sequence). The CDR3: CASSPLAGSYEQYF. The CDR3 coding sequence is TGTGCCAGCAGTCCACTAGCGGGATCGTACGAGCAGTACTTC.

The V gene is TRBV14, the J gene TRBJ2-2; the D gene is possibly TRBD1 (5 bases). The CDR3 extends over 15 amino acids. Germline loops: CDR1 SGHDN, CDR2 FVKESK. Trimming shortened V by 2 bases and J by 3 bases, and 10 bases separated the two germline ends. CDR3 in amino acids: CASSQSGMHTGELFF. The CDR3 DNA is TGTGCCAGCAGCCAATCAGGGATGCACACCGGGGAGCTGTTTTTT.

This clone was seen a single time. This CDR3 is CASSPEVTDTQYF. CDR3 bases: TGTGCCAGCAGCCCAGAGGTCACAGATACGCAGTATTTT. The chain recombines TRBV7-9 with TRBJ2-3; D is undetermined. Germline V gene sequence: CDR1 SEHNR, CDR2 FQNEAQ (reference sequence). Trimming removed 5 bases at V and 2 bases at J, with 8 bases between. The CDR3 spans 13 residues.

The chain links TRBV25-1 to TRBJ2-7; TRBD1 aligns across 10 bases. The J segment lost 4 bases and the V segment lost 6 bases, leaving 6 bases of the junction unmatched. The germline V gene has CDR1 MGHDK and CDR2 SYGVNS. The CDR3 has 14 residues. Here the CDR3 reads CASSAWDRGYEQYF. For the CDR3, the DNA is TGTGCCAGCAGCGCGTGGGACAGGGGTTACGAGCAGTACTTC.

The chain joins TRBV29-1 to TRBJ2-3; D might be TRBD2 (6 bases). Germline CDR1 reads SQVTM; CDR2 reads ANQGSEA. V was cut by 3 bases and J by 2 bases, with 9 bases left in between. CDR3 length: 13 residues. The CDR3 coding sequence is TGCAGCGTTGAGGGAGGAAACACAGATACGCAGTATTTT. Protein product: CSVEGGNTDTQYF.

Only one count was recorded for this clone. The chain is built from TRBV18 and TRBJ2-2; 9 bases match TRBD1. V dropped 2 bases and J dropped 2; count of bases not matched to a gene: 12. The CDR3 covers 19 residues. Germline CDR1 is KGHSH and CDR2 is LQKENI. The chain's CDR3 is CASSPTRRTGAPNTGELFF. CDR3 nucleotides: TGTGCCAGCTCACCAACGCGGAGGACAGGGGCCCCCAACACCGGGGAGCTGTTTTTT.

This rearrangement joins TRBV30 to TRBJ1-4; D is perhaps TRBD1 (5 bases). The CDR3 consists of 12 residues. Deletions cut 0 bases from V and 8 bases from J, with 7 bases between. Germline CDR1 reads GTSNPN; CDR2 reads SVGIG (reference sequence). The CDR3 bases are TGTGCCTGGAGTGTACGGGGGGAAAAACTGTTTTTT. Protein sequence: CAWSVRGEKLFF.

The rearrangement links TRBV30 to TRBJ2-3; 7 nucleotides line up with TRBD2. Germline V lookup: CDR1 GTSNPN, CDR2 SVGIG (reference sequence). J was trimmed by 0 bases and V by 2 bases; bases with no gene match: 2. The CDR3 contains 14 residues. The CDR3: CAWSLAASTDTQYF. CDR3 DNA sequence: TGTGCCTGGAGTCTAGCGGCTAGCACAGATACGCAGTATTTT.